Presented here are 21 T cell receptor beta chains from one specimen sequenced in a study of T cell responses to AZD1222 COVID-19 vaccine. The table came from immunoSEQ multiplex PCR; TCRdb's copy has only in-frame clones and leaves some out. The sample lists some 70,000 clones; roughly 80% were seen once. This specimen consisted of peripheral blood, obtained 28 days after the second AZD1222 dose. These receptors all come from an adult who received the AZD1222 COVID-19 vaccine.

This clone was seen a single time. The gene calls are TRBV6-6 and TRBJ2-5, with unresolved D. The V end lost 4 bases, the J end lost 5 bases, and 11 bases lay between the germline ends. This CDR3 region has 13 residues. Per the germline V gene, CDR1 is MNHNY and CDR2 is SVGAGI (reference sequence). The CDR3 sequence is CASSWTVGETQYF. CDR3 DNA: TGTGCCAGCAGTTGGACGGTTGGGGAGACCCAGTACTTC.

The V call is TRBV7-9, the J call TRBJ1-2; TRBD1 is a possible D gene (6 bases). The germline V and J ends were trimmed by 4 bases and 1 base, with 19 bases remaining between them. The length of the CDR3 is 17 residues. Germline V gene lookup returns CDR1 SEHNR and CDR2 FQNEAQ (reference sequence). In nucleotides, the CDR3 is TGTGCCAGCAGCTCGACAGGTTTTGACCTTTTTAACTATGGCTACACCTTC. Residues: CASSSTGFDLFNYGYTF. Full variable domain (rest looked up from reference TRBV7-9 and TRBJ1-2): DTGVSQNPRHKITKRGQNVTFRCDPISEHNRLYWYRQTLGQGPEFLTYFQNEAQLEKSRLLSDRFSAERPKGSFSTLEIQRTEQGDSAMYLCASSSTGFDLFNYGYTFGSGTRLTVV.

This chain links TRBV3-1 (or the pseudogene TRBV3-2) with TRBJ2-4; no reliable D call. CDR3 length: 13 amino acids. Germline V CDR1 and CDR2: LGHDT, YNNKEL (reference sequence). V lost 1 base and J 7 bases, leaving 8 bases between the germline ends. CDR3 sequence reads: CASSQAAPNIQYF. CDR3 DNA sequence: TGTGCCAGCAGCCAAGCGGCTCCCAACATTCAGTACTTC.

The chain links TRBV5-1 to TRBJ2-3, with TRBD2 matching 8 bases. This CDR3 is 16 amino acids long. Germline CDR1 is SGHRS and CDR2 is YFSETQ. V shed 4 bases and J 0 bases; nucleotides not matched to a gene: 7. CDR3 residues: CASSSQAGASTDTQYF. CDR3 DNA sequence: TGCGCCAGCAGCAGCCAAGCGGGGGCTAGCACAGATACGCAGTATTTT. Complete variable domain (other parts from reference TRBV5-1 and TRBJ2-3): KAGVTQTPRYLIKTRGQQVTLSCSPISGHRSVSWYQQTPGQGLQFLFEYFSETQRNKGNFPGRFSGRQFSNSRSEMNVSTLELGDSALYLCASSSQAGASTDTQYFGPGTRLTVL.

This sequence joins TRBV28 and TRBJ1-4; 7 bases are a match to TRBD1. The CDR3 sequence is 16 residues long. The germline CDR1 and CDR2 sequences are MDHEN and SYDVKM. V lost 2 bases and J lost 5; bases outside the gene matches: 8. CDR3 amino acids: CASSLLQGGLNEKLFF. In nucleotides, the CDR3 is TGTGCCAGCAGTTTACTTCAGGGGGGGTTAAATGAAAAACTGTTTTTT.

The chain couples TRBV5-6 to TRBJ2-6; no clear D gene. The ends were cut back, 0 bases at V and 2 bases at J, with 6 bases in the middle. The CDR3 length is 15 residues. In germline, CDR1 is SGHDT, CDR2 YYEEEE. CDR3 nucleotides: TGTGCCAGCAGCTTGGTGGGCGCTGGGGCCAACGTCCTGACTTTC. Amino acid sequence: CASSLVGAGANVLTF.

This chain links TRBV3-1 (or the pseudogene TRBV3-2) with TRBJ1-4, with 9 bases identical to TRBD1. The junction had 1 base not matched to a gene; V was cut back by 4 bases and J by 10 bases. CDR3 length equals 12 residues. CDR1 is LGHDT and CDR2 is YNNKEL in the germline V gene (reference sequence). The CDR3 loop is CASSRTGVKLFF. Written as DNA, the CDR3 is TGTGCCAGCAGCCGGACAGGGGTAAAACTGTTTTTT.

The chain is built from TRBV7-8 and TRBJ2-1, with TRBD1 identical over 8 bases. Germline V gives CDR1 SGHVS, CDR2 FQNEAQ. The V and J ends lost 5 bases and 4 bases, in that order; junction bases with no gene match: 10. The CDR3 spans 16 residues. CDR3 region: CASSQHRDRRYNEQFF. For the CDR3, the DNA is TGTGCCAGCAGCCAACACCGGGACAGGAGATACAATGAGCAGTTCTTC.

The chain uses TRBV27 and TRBJ1-6; no firm D call. The germline CDR1 and CDR2 sequences are MNHEY and SMNVEV (reference sequence). Trimming pared 7 bases from V and 5 bases from J, leaving 18 bases between. The CDR3 consists of 16 residues. CDR3 sequence (DNA): TGTGCCAGCAATTCAGAGTGGGCAGCTCATAATTCACCCCTCCACTTT. It translates to CASNSEWAAHNSPLHF.

The rearrangement joins TRBV6-1 to TRBJ2-1; D unclear. This CDR3 has 14 residues. Trimming pared 3 bases from V and 2 bases from J, leaving 8 bases between. The germline V gene has CDR1 MNHNS and CDR2 SASEGT. For the CDR3, the DNA is TGTGCCAGCAGTGAGACACCTACCTACAATGAGCAGTTCTTC. The encoded protein is CASSETPTYNEQFF.

The V and J genes are TRBV25-1 and TRBJ1-5; D uncertain. V was trimmed by 1 base and J by 4 bases, leaving 8 bases between them. CDR3 size: 14 residues. Looked up from germline, CDR1 is MGHDK and CDR2 is SYGVNS. The CDR3 coding sequence is TGTGCCAGCAGTGAATCGGGAAGGAATCAGCCCCAGCATTTT. This gives the protein CASSESGRNQPQHF.

The chain is built from TRBV28 and TRBJ1-2; 7 nucleotides match TRBD1. The CDR3 is 12 amino acids. Germline V lookup: CDR1 MDHEN, CDR2 SYDVKM. Trimming at V came to 6 bases and at J to 9 bases, leaving 7 bases not matched to a gene. The CDR3 DNA sequence: TGTGCCAGCAGATTTCCGGGACAGAGCTACACCTTC. Its translation is CASRFPGQSYTF.

The J gene is TRBJ1-5, the V gene TRBV18; tentatively, D is TRBD1 (5 bases). Per germline, CDR1 KGHSH and CDR2 LQKENI. The CDR3 totals 14 residues. V was pared by 3 bases and J by 3 bases, with 9 bases between. In nucleotides, the CDR3 is TGTGCCAGCTCACCCTCGGGGACCAATCAGCCCCAGCATTTT. Its translation is CASSPSGTNQPQHF.

Here the CDR3 DNA reads TGTGCCAGCAGTCTGACCGGGACAGGGGGCTACCTTAGGACCATATATTTT. Translated: CASSLTGTGGYLRTIYF. V is TRBV28 and J is TRBJ1-3, with 12 bases matching TRBD1. The CDR3 sequence is 17 residues long. Germline V CDR1 and CDR2: MDHEN, SYDVKM. The trim removed 5 bases at V and 10 bases at J, leaving 15 bases unmatched.

The genes are TRBV5-1 and TRBJ1-4; D is ambiguous. The ends were cut back, 1 base at V and 0 bases at J, with 13 bases in the middle. The CDR3 contains 17 residues. Germline-derived CDR1 and CDR2 are SGHRS and YFSETQ. This CDR3 reads CASSLQALGATNEKLFF. The CDR3 coding sequence is TGCGCCAGCAGCTTGCAGGCCTTGGGAGCAACTAATGAAAAACTGTTTTTT.

J is TRBJ2-1 and V is TRBV7-2; 8 nucleotides match TRBD2. Germline trimming cut 5 bases from V and 11 bases from J; bases unmatched to any gene: 11. The V gene's germline CDR1 is SGHTA and CDR2 FQGNSA. The CDR3 has 14 amino acids. DNA for the CDR3: TGTGCCAGCAGCCTAGAGCGGGGGTTTAAACAGCAGTTCTTC. This sequence encodes CASSLERGFKQQFF.

V gene TRBV6-5 combines with J gene TRBJ1-5; D gene ambiguous. Trimming stripped 5 bases from V and 5 bases from J, with 10 bases between. This CDR3 contains 13 residues. The germline V gene has CDR1 MNHEY and CDR2 SVGAGI. This chain's CDR3 is CASSLTGYQPQHF. Here the CDR3 DNA reads TGTGCCAGCAGTCTAACCGGGTATCAGCCCCAGCATTTT.

This clone was counted once. This chain's CDR3 is CASSERFLTEAFF. Here the CDR3 DNA reads TGTGCCAGCAGTGAAAGGTTCCTAACTGAAGCTTTCTTT. This chain links TRBV2 with TRBJ1-1; D call uncertain. CDR3 length: 13 residues. V lost 2 bases, J lost 5 bases, and 9 bases lay in between. The V gene's germline CDR1 is SNHLY and CDR2 FYNNEI. Drawing the rest from reference TRBV2 and TRBJ1-1, the complete variable domain is EPEVTQTPSHQVTQMGQEVILRCVPISNHLYFYWYRQILGQKVEFLVSFYNNEISEKSEIFDDQFSVERPDGSNFTLKIRSTKLEDSAMYFCASSERFLTEAFFGQGTRLTVV.

This chain links TRBV5-6 with TRBJ1-1; D not resolved. Germline V lookup: CDR1 SGHDT, CDR2 YYEEEE. The V end was cut by 4 bases, the J end by 6 bases, with 7 bases between. The CDR3 length is 11 residues. The CDR3 protein is CASSAAAEAFF. CDR3 nucleotide sequence: TGTGCCAGCAGCGCGGCAGCTGAAGCTTTCTTT. Supplemented by reference TRBV5-6 and TRBJ1-1, the full variable domain reads DAGVTQSPTHLIKTRGQQVTLRCSPKSGHDTVSWYQQALGQGPQFIFQYYEEEERQRGNFPDRFSGHQFPNYSSELNVNALLLGDSALYLCASSAAAEAFFGQGTRLTVV.

J is TRBJ2-2 and V is TRBV11-3; the D is unclear. Germline assignment: CDR1 SGHNT and CDR2 YENEEA. V lost 0 bases and J lost 6, with 5 bases in between. The CDR3 covers 13 residues. CDR3 bases: TGTGCCAGCAGCTTAGACCCATCCGGGGAGCTGTTTTTT. It encodes CASSLDPSGELFF. Drawing the rest from reference TRBV11-3 and TRBJ2-2, the complete variable domain is EAGVVQSPRYKIIEKKQPVAFWCNPISGHNTLYWYLQNLGQGPELLIRYENEEAVDDSQLPKDRFSAERLKGVDSTLKIQPAELGDSAVYLCASSLDPSGELFFGEGSRLTVL.

This chain joins TRBV19 and TRBJ1-2; D gene unclear. CDR1 is LNHDA and CDR2 is SQIVND in the germline V gene (reference sequence). V lost 7 bases to trimming and J lost 4 bases, with 13 bases between them. The CDR3 loop spans 13 amino acids. This CDR3 is CASKFRELYGYTF. The CDR3 coding sequence is TGTGCCAGTAAATTTAGGGAACTCTATGGCTACACCTTC.